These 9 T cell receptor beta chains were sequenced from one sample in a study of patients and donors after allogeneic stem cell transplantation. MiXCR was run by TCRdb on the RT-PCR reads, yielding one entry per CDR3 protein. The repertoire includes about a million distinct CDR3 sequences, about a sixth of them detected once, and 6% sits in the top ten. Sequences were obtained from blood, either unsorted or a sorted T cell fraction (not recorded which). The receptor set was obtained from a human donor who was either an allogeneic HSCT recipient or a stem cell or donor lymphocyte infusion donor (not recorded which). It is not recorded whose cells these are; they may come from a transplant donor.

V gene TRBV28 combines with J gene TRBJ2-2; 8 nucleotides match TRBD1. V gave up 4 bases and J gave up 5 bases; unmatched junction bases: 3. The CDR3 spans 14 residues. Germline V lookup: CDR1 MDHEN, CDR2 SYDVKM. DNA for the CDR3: TGTGCCAGCAGTTCGGGACAGGTTACCGGGGAGCTGTTTTTT. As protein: CASSSGQVTGELFF.

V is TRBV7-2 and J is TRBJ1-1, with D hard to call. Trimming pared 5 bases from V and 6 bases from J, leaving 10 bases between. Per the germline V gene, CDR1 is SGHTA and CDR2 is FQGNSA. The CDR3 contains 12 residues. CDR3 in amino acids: CASSVPGPEAFF. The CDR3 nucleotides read TGTGCCAGCAGCGTCCCTGGGCCTGAAGCTTTCTTT.

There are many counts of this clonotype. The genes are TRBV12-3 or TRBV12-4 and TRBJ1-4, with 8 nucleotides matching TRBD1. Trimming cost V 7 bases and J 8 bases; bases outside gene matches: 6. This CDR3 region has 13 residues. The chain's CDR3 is CASIDRGKEKLFF. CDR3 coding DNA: TGTGCCAGCATCGACAGGGGAAAAGAAAAACTGTTTTTT.

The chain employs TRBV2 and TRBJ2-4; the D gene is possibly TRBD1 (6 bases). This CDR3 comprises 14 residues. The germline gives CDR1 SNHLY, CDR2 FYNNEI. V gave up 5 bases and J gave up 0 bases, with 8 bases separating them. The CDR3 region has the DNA TGTGCCAGCAGTCAGGGGTTAGCCAAAAACATTCAGTACTTC. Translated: CASSQGLAKNIQYF.

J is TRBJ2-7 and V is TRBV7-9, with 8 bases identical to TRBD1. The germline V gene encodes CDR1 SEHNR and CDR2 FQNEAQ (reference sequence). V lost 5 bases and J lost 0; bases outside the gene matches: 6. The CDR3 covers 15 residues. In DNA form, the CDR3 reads TGTGCCAGCAGCGCCTCCGGGACAGGCTCCTACGAGCAGTACTTC. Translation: CASSASGTGSYEQYF.

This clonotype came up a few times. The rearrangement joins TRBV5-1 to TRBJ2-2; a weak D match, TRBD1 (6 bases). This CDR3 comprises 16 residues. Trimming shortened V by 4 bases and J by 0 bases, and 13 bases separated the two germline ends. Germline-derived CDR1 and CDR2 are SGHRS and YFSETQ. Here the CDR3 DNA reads TGCGCCAGCAGCGGCCGGGACACAGCGAACACCGGGGAGCTGTTTTTT. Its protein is CASSGRDTANTGELFF.

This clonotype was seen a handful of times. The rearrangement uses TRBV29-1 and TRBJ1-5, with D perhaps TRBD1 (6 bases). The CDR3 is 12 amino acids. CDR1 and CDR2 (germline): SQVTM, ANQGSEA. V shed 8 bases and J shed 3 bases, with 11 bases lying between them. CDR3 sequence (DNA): TGCAGCCTCGGACAGCCCAATCAGCCCCAGCATTTT. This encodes CSLGQPNQPQHF.

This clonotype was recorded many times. DNA of the CDR3: TGTGCCAGCAGCTCTTTCTACGAGCAGTACTTC. Translated: CASSSFYEQYF. The chain uses TRBV7-2 and TRBJ2-7; D gene uncertain. The CDR3 extends over 11 amino acids. Trimming took 4 bases from V and 3 from J, leaving 4 bases between them. CDR1 and CDR2 (germline): SGHTA, FQGNSA. Full variable domain (missing parts from reference TRBV7-2 and TRBJ2-7): GAGVSQSPSNKVTEKGKDVELRCDPISGHTALYWYRQSLGQGLEFLIYFQGNSAPDKSGLPSDRFSAERTGGSVSTLTIQRTQQEDSAVYLCASSSFYEQYFGPGTRLTVT.

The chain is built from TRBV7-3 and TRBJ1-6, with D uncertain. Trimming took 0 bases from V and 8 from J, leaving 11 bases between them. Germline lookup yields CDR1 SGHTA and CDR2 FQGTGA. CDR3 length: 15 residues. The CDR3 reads CASSLTDPEHSPLHF. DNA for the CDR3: TGTGCCAGCAGCTTAACCGACCCTGAGCATTCACCCCTCCACTTT.